This T cell receptor beta chain appears in the sequencing data of a study of CXCR3-negative and CXCR3-positive naive CD8 T cells. Study outcomes and limitations: Between one naive subset and the other, surface CD5 was comparable, and TCR strength was inferred from TRB CDR3 properties. Diversity was high in both naive subsets and much lower in memory cells. TRBV-TRBJ usage was similar across naive CXCR3 subsets but distinct in memory cells.

Every CD8+ T cell subset underwent triplicate sorting at roughly 300,000 cells apiece. Germline-derived CDR1 and CDR2 are SGHVS and FNYEAQ. The CDR3 totals 14 residues. The authors prepared UMI-labeled TRB cDNA libraries by 5' RACE. Following a re-call of the 5' RACE reads, TCRdb has one entry per CDR3 protein and lacks DNA. This table holds some 40,000 distinct CDR3 sequences. As concerns this clonotype: Its antigen is unknown.

The receptor was isolated from a human donor in good health. Some clones in this sample may be carry-over from other donors' samples. The sequenced material came from memory CD8+ T cells from blood. The V and J genes are TRBV7-6 and TRBJ2-7; TCRdb reports TRBD2, a call that lacks DNA to check it against. The CDR3 loop is CASSLLAGENEQYF.